Detailed here is one TCR beta chain. How the authors handled the data: Reference gene primers were amplified, and this amplification served to estimate nucleated cell counts. Only in-frame clones appear in the TCRdb table, and some are missing; sequencing was by immunoSEQ multiplex PCR. The V and J calls and clone size come from that table; D and trimming were worked out from the DNA. The sample yields about 130,000 clones, around 85% seen once. Germline V gene data show CDR1 as MNHEY and CDR2 as SVGAGI. J was trimmed by 4 bases and V by 8 bases; bases with no gene match: 7. The length of the CDR3 is 13 residues. This sample stems from a study of blood T cell repertoires in COVID-19. About the study: Donors in the United States, Italy and Spain gave samples during acute or convalescent COVID-19. The analysed material was cDNA or gDNA that came from T cells, B-cell-depleted T cells, or PBMCs.

This sequence joins TRBV6-5 and TRBJ1-2, with 7 positions matching TRBD1. Material: peripheral blood. The TCR originated in a woman older than 75 with acute or convalescent COVID-19. This CDR3 is CASGRTGLYGYTF. CDR3 DNA sequence: TGTGCCAGCGGTCGGACAGGTCTCTATGGCTACACCTTC.